The T cell receptor (beta chain) described here comes from a study of glioma-infiltrating T cells. The CDR3 has 15 amino acids. CDR1 ENHRY and CDR2 SYGVKD come from the germline V gene. V lost 2 bases to trimming and J lost 6 bases, with 17 bases between them. Study conclusions and caveats: Only very few CDR3 sequences appeared in both tissue and blood. Above-expected tissue-blood divergence occurred in all gliomas, most in low-grade ones.

A word on this clonotype: Its antigen is currently unknown.

The iRepertoire nested amplicon-rescue multiplex PCR amplified TCR alpha and beta CDR3s from RNA. For one-step reverse transcription and amplification, about 85-400 ng of tissue mRNA or PBMC total RNA was used. TCRdb reprocessed the multiplex PCR reads with MiXCR, giving one entry per CDR3 protein. This sample carries under 130,000 distinct CDR3 sequences, 25% to 30% of them seen once, and the ten largest clones take around 40%. The rearrangement links TRBV10-3 to TRBJ2-7; TRBD2 might be the D (6 bases). The sequencing input was glioma tissue, nonneoplastic brain tissue, or PBMCs (not recorded which). This TCR was sampled from a human donor with low-grade glioma or glioblastoma, undergoing nonglioma brain surgery, or in good health (not recorded which). CDR3: CAISEEGTHRSEQYF. DNA of the CDR3: TGTGCCATCAGTGAGGAAGGGACTCACCGTAGCGAGCAGTACTTC.